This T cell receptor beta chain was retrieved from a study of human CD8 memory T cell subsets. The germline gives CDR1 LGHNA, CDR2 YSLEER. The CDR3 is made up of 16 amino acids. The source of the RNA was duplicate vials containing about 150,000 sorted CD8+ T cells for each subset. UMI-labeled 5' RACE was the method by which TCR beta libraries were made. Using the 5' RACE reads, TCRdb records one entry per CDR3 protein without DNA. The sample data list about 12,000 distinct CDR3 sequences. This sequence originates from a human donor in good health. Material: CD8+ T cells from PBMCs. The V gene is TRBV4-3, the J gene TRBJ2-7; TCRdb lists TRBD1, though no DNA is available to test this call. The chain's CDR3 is CASNRDSTSPVDEQYF.